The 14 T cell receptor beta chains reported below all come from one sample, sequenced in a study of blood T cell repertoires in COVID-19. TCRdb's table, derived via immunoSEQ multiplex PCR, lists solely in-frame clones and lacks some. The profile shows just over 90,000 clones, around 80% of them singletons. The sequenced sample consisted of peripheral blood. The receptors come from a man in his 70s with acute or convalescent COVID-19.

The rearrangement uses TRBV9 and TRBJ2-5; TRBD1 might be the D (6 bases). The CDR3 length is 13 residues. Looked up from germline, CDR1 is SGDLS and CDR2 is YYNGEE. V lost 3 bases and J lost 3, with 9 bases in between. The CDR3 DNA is TGTGCCAGCAGCGGGGGGCCCGAAGAGACCCAGTACTTC. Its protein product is CASSGGPEETQYF.

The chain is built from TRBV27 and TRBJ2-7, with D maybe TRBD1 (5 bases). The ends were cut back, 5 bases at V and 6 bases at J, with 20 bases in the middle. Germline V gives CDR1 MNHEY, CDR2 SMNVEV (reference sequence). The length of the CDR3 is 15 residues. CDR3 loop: CASSALVPGSGEQYF. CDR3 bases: TGTGCCAGCAGTGCCTTGGTCCCAGGGTCCGGCGAGCAGTACTTC.

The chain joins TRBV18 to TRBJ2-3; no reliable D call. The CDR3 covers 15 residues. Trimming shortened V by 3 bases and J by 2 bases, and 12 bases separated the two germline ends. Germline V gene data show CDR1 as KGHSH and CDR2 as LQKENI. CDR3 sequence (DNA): TGTGCCAGCTCACCCTTGATCGAGTCCACAGATACGCAGTATTTT. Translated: CASSPLIESTDTQYF.

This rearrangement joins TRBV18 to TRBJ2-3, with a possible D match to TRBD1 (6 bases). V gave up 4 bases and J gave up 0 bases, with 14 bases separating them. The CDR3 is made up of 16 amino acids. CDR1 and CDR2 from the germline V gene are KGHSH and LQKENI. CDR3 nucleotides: TGTGCCAGCTCACAACAGGGAAGGGCTAGCACAGATACGCAGTATTTT. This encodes CASSQQGRASTDTQYF.

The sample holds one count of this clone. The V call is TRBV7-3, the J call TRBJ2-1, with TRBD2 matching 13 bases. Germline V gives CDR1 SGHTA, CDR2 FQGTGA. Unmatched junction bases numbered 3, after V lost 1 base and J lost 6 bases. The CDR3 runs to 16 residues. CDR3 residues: CASSLMGTSGINEQFF. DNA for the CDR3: TGTGCCAGCAGCTTAATGGGGACTAGCGGGATCAATGAGCAGTTCTTC.

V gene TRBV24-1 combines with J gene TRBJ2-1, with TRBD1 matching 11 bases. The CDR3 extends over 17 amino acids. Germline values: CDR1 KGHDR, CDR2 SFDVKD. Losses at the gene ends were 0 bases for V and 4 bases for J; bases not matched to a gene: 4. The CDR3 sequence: CATSDLPGTGGYNEQFF. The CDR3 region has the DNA TGTGCCACCAGTGATTTGCCAGGGACAGGGGGATACAATGAGCAGTTCTTC.

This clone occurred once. CDR3: CASSLVGGQGLSGELFF. CDR3 coding DNA: TGTGCCAGCAGCTTAGTAGGGGGACAGGGGTTGTCCGGGGAGCTGTTTTTT. This chain connects TRBV7-6 to TRBJ2-2; 10 nucleotides line up with TRBD1. Germline CDR1 is SGHVS and CDR2 is FNYEAQ. V shed 1 base, J shed 6 bases, and the junction held 8 bases outside the gene matches. This CDR3 has 17 amino acids. Together with reference TRBV7-6 and TRBJ2-2, the CDR3 gives the full variable domain: GAGVSQSPRYKVTKRGQDVALRCDPISGHVSLYWYRQALGQGPEFLTYFNYEAQQDKSGLPNDRFSAERPEGSISTLTIQRTEQRDSAMYRCASSLVGGQGLSGELFFGEGSRLTVL.

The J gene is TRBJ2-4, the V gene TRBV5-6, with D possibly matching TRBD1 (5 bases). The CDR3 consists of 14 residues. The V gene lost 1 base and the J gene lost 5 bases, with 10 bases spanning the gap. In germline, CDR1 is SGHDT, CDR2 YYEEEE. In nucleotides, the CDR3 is TGTGCCAGCAGCTTGAGGACACCCCAAAACATTCAGTACTTC. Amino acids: CASSLRTPQNIQYF.

CDR3 coding DNA: TGTGCCAGCAGCTCTCTTACTCCGAACTATGGCTACACCTTC. It encodes CASSSLTPNYGYTF. The chain employs TRBV7-2 and TRBJ1-2; D call uncertain. The V and J ends lost 4 bases and 2 bases respectively, with 11 bases between them. The CDR3 spans 14 residues. Looked up from germline, CDR1 is SGHTA and CDR2 is FQGNSA.

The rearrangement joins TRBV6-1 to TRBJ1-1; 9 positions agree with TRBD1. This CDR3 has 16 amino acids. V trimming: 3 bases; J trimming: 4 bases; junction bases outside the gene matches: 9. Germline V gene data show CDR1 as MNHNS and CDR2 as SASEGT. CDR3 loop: CASSEVMGTGSTEAFF. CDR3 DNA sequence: TGTGCCAGCAGTGAGGTCATGGGGACAGGGAGCACTGAAGCTTTCTTT.

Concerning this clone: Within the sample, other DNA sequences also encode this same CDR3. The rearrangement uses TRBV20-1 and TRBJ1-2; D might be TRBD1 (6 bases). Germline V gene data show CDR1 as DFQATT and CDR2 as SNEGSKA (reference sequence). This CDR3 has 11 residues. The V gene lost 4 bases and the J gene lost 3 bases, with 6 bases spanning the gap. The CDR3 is CSANRDYGYTF. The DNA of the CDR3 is TGCAGTGCTAACAGGGACTATGGCTACACCTTC.

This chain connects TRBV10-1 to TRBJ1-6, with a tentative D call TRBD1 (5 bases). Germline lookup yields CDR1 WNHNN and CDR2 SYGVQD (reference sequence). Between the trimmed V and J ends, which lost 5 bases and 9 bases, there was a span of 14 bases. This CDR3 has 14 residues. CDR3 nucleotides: TGCGCCAGCAGTCGGGACTCGGGCTCTTCACCCCTCCACTTT. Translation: CASSRDSGSSPLHF.

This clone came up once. The DNA for the CDR3 is TGTGCCAGCACGGGAGCCCCGAGCCAGCCCCAGCATTTT. Translated, it gives CASTGAPSQPQHF. V usage is TRBV2 and J usage is TRBJ1-5; D gene uncertain. Trimming took off 7 bases at V and 7 bases at J, with 14 bases between the two ends. This CDR3 region has 13 residues. The germline V gene encodes CDR1 SNHLY and CDR2 FYNNEI.

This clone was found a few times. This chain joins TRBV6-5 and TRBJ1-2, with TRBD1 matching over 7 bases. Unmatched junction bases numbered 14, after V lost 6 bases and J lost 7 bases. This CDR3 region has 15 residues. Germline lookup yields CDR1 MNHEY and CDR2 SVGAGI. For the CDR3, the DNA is TGTGCCAGCAGGCAAGCCACAGGGGCTTATGGTGGCTACACCTTC. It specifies CASRQATGAYGGYTF.